Listed below are T cell receptor beta chains from one sample, sequenced in a study of T cells in Graves' hyperthyroidism and ophthalmopathy. MiXCR, applied by TCRdb to the multiplex PCR reads, yields one record per CDR3 protein. The sample consists of over 700,000 distinct CDR3 sequences, over 35% of them appearing once. Sequenced: blood. These TCRs come from a man between 18 and 29 years old with Graves' hyperthyroidism. The conserved cysteine and the conserved F or W are not part of the CDR3 here. Fields, in order: CDR3 protein, CDR3 length, clone size, J gene, V gene. Rows give clone size only sometimes, using once, few, many, or a class for an expanded clone.

CDR3: ASSTDRAVSGANVLT
length: 15
size: .
J: TRBJ2-6
V: TRBV19

CDR3: ASSPGRKFQETQY
length: 13
size: .
J: TRBJ2-5
V: TRBV2

CDR3: SVDQGRNYEQY
length: 11
size: .
J: TRBJ2-7
V: TRBV29-1

CDR3: SVAGTEGLGEQF
length: 12
size: .
J: TRBJ2-2
V: TRBV29-1

CDR3: ASSTPGQETQY
length: 11
size: .
J: TRBJ2-5
V: TRBV7-2

CDR3: SVVRTSASYEQY
length: 12
size: .
J: TRBJ2-7
V: TRBV29-1

CDR3: ASEREKLF
length: 8
size: many
J: TRBJ1-4
V: TRBV25-1

CDR3: ASIFGAFSTDTQY
length: 13
size: .
J: TRBJ2-3
V: TRBV2

CDR3: ASIGTITGELF
length: 11
size: many
J: TRBJ2-2
V: TRBV10-1

CDR3: ASRRAYGETQY
length: 11
size: .
J: TRBJ2-5
V: TRBV6-1

CDR3: ASSLGLSGGNYEQY
length: 14
size: .
J: TRBJ2-7
V: TRBV5-6

CDR3: ASSPHGGPMNTEAF
length: 14
size: .
J: TRBJ1-1
V: TRBV7-8

CDR3: ASSFGASGGYEQY
length: 13
size: few
J: TRBJ2-7
V: TRBV5-1

CDR3: ASSPGGKTQY
length: 10
size: few
J: TRBJ2-5
V: TRBV12-3/TRBV12-4

CDR3: ATSEEGSIAGELF
length: 13
size: .
J: TRBJ2-2
V: TRBV15

CDR3: ASSQSGTSVFDEQY
length: 14
size: .
J: TRBJ2-7
V: TRBV4-1

CDR3: ASSTRDGNTGELF
length: 13
size: many
J: TRBJ2-2
V: TRBV19

CDR3: ASSWMDSNQPQH
length: 12
size: many
J: TRBJ1-5
V: TRBV7-9

CDR3: ARLAGGLAYEQY
length: 12
size: .
J: TRBJ2-7
V: TRBV7-3

CDR3: ASSLGGTAF
length: 9
size: many
J: TRBJ1-1
V: TRBV12-3/TRBV12-4

CDR3: ASSTTTGLGQPQH
length: 13
size: many
J: TRBJ1-5
V: TRBV7-6

CDR3: ASSQVSGNTIY
length: 11
size: .
J: TRBJ1-3
V: TRBV25-1

CDR3: ASSPGQGAPTGELF
length: 14
size: .
J: TRBJ2-2
V: TRBV5-1

CDR3: ASTTPLGRGQFGYT
length: 14
size: .
J: TRBJ1-2
V: TRBV5-1

CDR3: ASPPNTGAGELF
length: 12
size: .
J: TRBJ2-2
V: TRBV6-1

CDR3: ASSQVGEDEQY
length: 11
size: once
J: .
V: TRBV7-3

CDR3: ASSQVEGDYGYT
length: 12
size: few
J: TRBJ1-2
V: TRBV4-1

CDR3: ASASPGHLEKLF
length: 12
size: .
J: TRBJ1-4
V: TRBV12-3/TRBV12-4

CDR3: AIRGGGETQY
length: 10
size: many
J: TRBJ2-5
V: TRBV10-3

CDR3: ASSRDETSYEQY
length: 12
size: .
J: TRBJ2-7
V: TRBV5-1

CDR3: ATSDPFDRNGYT
length: 12
size: .
J: TRBJ1-2
V: TRBV24-1

CDR3: ASSLDRWLGTVEPQH
length: 15
size: .
J: TRBJ1-5
V: TRBV7-8

CDR3: ASSLAGSSYEQY
length: 12
size: many
J: TRBJ2-7
V: TRBV5-1

CDR3: ASSRLGVPGYT
length: 11
size: .
J: TRBJ1-2
V: TRBV7-2

CDR3: ASSPAEGRQPQH
length: 12
size: many
J: TRBJ1-5
V: TRBV9

CDR3: ASSRTH
length: 6
size: .
J: TRBJ1-6
V: TRBV7-2

CDR3: SSPRDGPYEQY
length: 11
size: .
J: TRBJ2-7
V: TRBV29-1

CDR3: ASSTGQGLLRETQY
length: 14
size: few
J: TRBJ2-5
V: TRBV24-1

CDR3: ASSPDSLMNTEAF
length: 13
size: many
J: TRBJ1-1
V: TRBV7-9

CDR3: ASSEAGGILEAF
length: 12
size: .
J: TRBJ1-1
V: TRBV6-6

CDR3: AASFEDNGSPLH
length: 12
size: .
J: TRBJ1-6
V: TRBV2

CDR3: ASSMGQIYSNQPQH
length: 14
size: .
J: TRBJ1-5
V: TRBV19

CDR3: ASSVGGTGFEKLF
length: 13
size: few
J: TRBJ1-4
V: TRBV9

CDR3: ASSYRPTYEQY
length: 11
size: few
J: TRBJ2-7
V: TRBV7-9

CDR3: AISRDGANVLT
length: 11
size: once
J: TRBJ2-6
V: TRBV10-3

CDR3: ASIGTTGNSGNTIY
length: 14
size: .
J: TRBJ1-3
V: TRBV12-3/TRBV12-4

CDR3: ASSLVASGGHEQY
length: 13
size: .
J: TRBJ2-7
V: TRBV5-1